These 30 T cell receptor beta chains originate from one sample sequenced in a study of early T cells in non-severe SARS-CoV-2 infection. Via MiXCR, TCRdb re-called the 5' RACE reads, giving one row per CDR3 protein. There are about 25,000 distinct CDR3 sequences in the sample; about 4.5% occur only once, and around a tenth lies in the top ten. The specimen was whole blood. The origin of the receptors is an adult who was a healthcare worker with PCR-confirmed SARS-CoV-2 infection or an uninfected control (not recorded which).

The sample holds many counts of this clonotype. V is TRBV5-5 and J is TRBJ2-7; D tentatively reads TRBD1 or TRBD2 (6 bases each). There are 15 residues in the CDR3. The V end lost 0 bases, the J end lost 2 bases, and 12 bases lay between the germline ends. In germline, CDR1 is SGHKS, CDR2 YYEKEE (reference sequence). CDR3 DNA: TGTGCCAGCAGCTTGGACGGGGGCCAGACCTACGAGCAGTACTTC. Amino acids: CASSLDGGQTYEQYF.

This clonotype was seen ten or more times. The CDR3 coding sequence is TGTGCCAGCAGTGGGACAGGGGGGTCCTACGAGCAGTACTTC. This translates into CASSGTGGSYEQYF. The rearrangement links TRBV25-1 to TRBJ2-7; 10 bases agree with TRBD1. The germline CDR1 and CDR2 sequences are MGHDK and SYGVNS. V shed 4 bases and J 1 base; nucleotides not matched to a gene: 1. The CDR3 has 14 residues.

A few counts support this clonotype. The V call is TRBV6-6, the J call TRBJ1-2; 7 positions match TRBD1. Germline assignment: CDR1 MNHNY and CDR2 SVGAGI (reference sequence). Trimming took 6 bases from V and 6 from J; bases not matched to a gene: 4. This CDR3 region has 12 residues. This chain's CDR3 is CASRDRTHGYTF. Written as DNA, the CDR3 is TGTGCCAGCAGGGACAGGACGCATGGCTACACCTTC.

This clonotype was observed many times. The CDR3 spells CASSQDGLHYEQYF. For the CDR3, the DNA is TGTGCCAGCAGCCAAGACGGCTTACACTACGAGCAGTACTTC. V gene TRBV3-1 combines with J gene TRBJ2-7, with D unclear. The germline gives CDR1 LGHDT, CDR2 YNNKEL (reference sequence). This CDR3 comprises 14 residues. Deletions cut 0 bases from V and 3 bases from J, with 9 bases between.

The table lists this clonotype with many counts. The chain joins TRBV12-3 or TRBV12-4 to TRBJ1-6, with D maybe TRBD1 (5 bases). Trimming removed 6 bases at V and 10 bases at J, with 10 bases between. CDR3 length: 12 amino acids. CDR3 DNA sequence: TGTGCCAGCAGCCTCCCAGGGTCACCCCTCCACTTT. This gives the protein CASSLPGSPLHF.

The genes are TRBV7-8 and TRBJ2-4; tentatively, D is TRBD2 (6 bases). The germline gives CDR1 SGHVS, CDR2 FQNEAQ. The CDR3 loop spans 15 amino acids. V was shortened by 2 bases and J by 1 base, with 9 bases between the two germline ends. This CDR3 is CASSLMEGAKNIQYF. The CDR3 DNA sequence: TGTGCCAGCAGCTTAATGGAGGGGGCCAAAAACATTCAGTACTTC.

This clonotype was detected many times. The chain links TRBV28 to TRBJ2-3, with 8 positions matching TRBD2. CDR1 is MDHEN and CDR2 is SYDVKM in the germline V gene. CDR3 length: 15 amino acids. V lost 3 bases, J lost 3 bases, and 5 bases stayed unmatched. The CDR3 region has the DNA TGTGCCAGCAGTTTGCCTAGCGGGCTAACAGATACGCAGTATTTT. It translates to CASSLPSGLTDTQYF.

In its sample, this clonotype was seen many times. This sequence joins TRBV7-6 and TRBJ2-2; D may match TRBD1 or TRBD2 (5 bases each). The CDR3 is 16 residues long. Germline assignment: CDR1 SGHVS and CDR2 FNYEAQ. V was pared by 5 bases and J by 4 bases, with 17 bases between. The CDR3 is CASSANPGTGTGELFF. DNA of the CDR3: TGTGCCAGCAGCGCGAACCCCGGGACGGGCACCGGGGAGCTGTTTTTT.

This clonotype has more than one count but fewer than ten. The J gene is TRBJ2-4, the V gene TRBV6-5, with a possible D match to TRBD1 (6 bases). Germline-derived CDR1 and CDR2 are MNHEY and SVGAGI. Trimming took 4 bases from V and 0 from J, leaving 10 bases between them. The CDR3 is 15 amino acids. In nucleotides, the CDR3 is TGTGCCAGCAGTTCTCAGGGGTTAGCCAAAAACATTCAGTACTTC. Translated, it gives CASSSQGLAKNIQYF.

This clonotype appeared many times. CDR3: CASSPETGGNSPLHF. CDR3 nucleotide sequence: TGTGCCAGCTCACCTGAAACAGGGGGAAATTCACCCCTCCACTTT. The genes are TRBV18 and TRBJ1-6; 8 bases line up with TRBD1. J gave up 7 bases and V 3 bases, and 5 bases lay outside the gene matches. This CDR3 contains 15 residues. Germline V lookup: CDR1 KGHSH, CDR2 LQKENI. Combining the CDR3 with reference TRBV18 and TRBJ1-6 gives the whole variable domain NAGVMQNPRHLVRRRGQEARLRCSPMKGHSHVYWYRQLPEEGLKFMVYLQKENIIDESGMPKERFSAEFPKEGPSILRIQQVVRGDSAAYFCASSPETGGNSPLHFGNGTRLTVT.

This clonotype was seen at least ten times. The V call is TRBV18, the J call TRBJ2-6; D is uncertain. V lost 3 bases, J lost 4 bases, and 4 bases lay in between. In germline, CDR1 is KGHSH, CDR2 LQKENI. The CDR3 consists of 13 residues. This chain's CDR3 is CASSPSGANVLTF. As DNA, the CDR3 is TGTGCCAGCTCACCGTCCGGGGCCAACGTCCTGACTTTC.

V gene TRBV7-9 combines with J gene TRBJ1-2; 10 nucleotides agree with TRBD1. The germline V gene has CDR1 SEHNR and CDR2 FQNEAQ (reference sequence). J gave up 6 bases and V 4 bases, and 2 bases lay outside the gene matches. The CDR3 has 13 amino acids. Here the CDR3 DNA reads TGTGCCAGCAGCTACGGGACAGGGGATGGCTACACCTTC. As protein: CASSYGTGDGYTF.

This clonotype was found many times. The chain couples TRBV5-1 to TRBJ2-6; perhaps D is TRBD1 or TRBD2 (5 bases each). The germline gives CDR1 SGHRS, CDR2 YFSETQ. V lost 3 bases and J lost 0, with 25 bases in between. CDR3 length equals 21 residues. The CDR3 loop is CASSSPRRQGPQSSGANVLTF. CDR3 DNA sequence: TGCGCCAGCAGCTCACCCCGTAGGCAGGGACCTCAGAGCTCTGGGGCCAACGTCCTGACTTTC.

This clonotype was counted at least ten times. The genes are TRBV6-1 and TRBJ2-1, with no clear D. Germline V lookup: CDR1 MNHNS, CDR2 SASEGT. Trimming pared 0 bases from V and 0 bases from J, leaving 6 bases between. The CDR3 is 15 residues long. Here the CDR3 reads CASSEAPFSYNEQFF. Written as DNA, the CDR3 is TGTGCCAGCAGTGAAGCCCCATTCTCCTACAATGAGCAGTTCTTC.

CDR3 nucleotides: TGTGCCAGCAGCTTAGGGGTCAGCGGCAGAATCCGTAACAATGAGCAGTTCTTC. Protein product: CASSLGVSGRIRNNEQFF. The chain links TRBV7-3 to TRBJ2-1, with a weak D call TRBD2 (5 bases). Trimming removed 2 bases from V and 5 bases from J, with 22 bases in between. The germline CDR1 and CDR2 sequences are SGHTA and FQGTGA. The CDR3 consists of 18 residues.

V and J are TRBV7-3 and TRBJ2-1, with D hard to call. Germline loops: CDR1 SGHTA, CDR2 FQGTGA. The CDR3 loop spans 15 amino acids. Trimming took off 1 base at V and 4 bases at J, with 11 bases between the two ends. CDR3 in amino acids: CASSLNFAGYNEQFF. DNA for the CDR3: TGTGCCAGCAGCTTAAATTTTGCAGGTTACAATGAGCAGTTCTTC.

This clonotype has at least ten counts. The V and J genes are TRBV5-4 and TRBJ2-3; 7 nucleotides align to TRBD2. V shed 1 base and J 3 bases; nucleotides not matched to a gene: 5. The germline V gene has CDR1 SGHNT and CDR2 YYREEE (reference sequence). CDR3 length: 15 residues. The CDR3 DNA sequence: TGTGCCAGCAGCTTGTCCGGACTAGGGACAGATACGCAGTATTTT. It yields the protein CASSLSGLGTDTQYF.

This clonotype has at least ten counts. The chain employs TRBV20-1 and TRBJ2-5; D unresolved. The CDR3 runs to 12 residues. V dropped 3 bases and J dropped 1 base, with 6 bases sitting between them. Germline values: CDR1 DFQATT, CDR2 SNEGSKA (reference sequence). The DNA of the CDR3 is TGCAGTGCTAGGAACCCCCAAGAGACCCAGTACTTC. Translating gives CSARNPQETQYF.

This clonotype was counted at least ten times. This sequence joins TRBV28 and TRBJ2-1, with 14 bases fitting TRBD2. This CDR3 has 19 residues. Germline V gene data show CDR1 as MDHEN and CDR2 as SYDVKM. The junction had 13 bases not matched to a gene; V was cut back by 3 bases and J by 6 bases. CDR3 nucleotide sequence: TGTGCCAGCAGTTTTATTGGACTAGCGGGAGGATTCGGTCCCAATGAGCAGTTCTTC. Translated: CASSFIGLAGGFGPNEQFF.

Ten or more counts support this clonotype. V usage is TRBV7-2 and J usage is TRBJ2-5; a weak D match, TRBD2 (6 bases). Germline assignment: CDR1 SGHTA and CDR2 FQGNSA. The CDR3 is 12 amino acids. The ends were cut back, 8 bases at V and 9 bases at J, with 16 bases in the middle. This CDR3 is CASCPQWGAQYF. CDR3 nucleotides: TGTGCCAGCTGTCCGCAGTGGGGGGCCCAGTACTTC.

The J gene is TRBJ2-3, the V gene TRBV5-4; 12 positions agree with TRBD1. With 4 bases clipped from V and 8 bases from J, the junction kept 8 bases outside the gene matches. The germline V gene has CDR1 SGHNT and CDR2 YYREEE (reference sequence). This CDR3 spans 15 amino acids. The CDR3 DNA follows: TGTGCCAGCAGCCCCCGGGACAGGGGGCTAGTTACGCAGTATTTT. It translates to CASSPRDRGLVTQYF.

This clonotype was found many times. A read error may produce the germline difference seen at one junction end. The CDR3 loop is CASSLATRSYNEQFF. The CDR3 nucleotides read TGTGCCAGCAGTTTAGCGACCCGCTCCTACAATGAGCAGTTCTTC. V is TRBV7-2 and J is TRBJ2-1; possible D gene TRBD2, 5 bases. The germline CDR1 and CDR2 sequences are SGHTA and FQGNSA. The CDR3 runs 15 residues.

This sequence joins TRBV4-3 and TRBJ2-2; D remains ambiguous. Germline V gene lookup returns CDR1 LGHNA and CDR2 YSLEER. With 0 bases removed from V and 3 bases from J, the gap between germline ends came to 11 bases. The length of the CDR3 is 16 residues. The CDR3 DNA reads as TGCGCCAGCAGCCAAGATCCGGGTTGGGACACCGGGGAGCTGTTTTTT. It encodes CASSQDPGWDTGELFF.

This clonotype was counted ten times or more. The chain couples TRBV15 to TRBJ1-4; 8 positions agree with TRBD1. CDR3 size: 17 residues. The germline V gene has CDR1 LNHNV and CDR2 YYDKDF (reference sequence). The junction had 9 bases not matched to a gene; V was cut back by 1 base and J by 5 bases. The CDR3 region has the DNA TGTGCCACCAGCAGAGTTTTGGACAGGGTAACAAATGAAAAACTGTTTTTT. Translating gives CATSRVLDRVTNEKLFF.

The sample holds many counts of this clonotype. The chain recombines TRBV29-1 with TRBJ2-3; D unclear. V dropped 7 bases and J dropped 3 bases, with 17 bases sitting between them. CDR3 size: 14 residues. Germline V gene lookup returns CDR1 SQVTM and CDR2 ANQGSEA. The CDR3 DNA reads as TGCAGCGCCACGAAGTGGCAGGAGACAGATACGCAGTATTTT. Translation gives CSATKWQETDTQYF.

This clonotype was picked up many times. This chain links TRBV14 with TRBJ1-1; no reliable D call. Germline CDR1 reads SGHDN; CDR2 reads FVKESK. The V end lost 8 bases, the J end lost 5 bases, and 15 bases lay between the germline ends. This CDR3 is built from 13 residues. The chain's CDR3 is CASVEDGETEAFF. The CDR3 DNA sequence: TGTGCCAGCGTCGAAGACGGGGAGACTGAAGCTTTCTTT.

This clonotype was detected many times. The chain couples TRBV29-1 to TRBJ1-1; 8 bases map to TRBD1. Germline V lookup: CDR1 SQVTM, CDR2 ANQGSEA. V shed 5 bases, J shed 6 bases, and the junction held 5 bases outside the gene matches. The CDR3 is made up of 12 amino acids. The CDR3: CSVTTGGAEAFF. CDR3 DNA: TGCAGCGTTACTACAGGGGGGGCTGAAGCTTTCTTT. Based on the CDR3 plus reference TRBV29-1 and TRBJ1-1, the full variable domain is SAVISQKPSRDICQRGTSLTIQCQVDSQVTMMFWYRQQPGQSLTLIATANQGSEATYESGFVIDKFPISRPNLTFSTLTVSNMSPEDSSIYLCSVTTGGAEAFFGQGTRLTVV.

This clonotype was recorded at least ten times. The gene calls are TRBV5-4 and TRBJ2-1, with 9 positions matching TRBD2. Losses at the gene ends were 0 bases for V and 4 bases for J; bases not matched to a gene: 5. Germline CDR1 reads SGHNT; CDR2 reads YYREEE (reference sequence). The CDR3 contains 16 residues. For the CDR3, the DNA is TGTGCCAGCAGCTTGGGGGGACTAGCTGGGTACAATGAGCAGTTCTTC. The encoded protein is CASSLGGLAGYNEQFF.

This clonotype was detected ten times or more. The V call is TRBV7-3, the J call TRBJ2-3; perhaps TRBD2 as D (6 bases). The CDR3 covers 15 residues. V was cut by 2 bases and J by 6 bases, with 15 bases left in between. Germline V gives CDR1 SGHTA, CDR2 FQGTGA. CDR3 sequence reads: CASSLRGSGRDTQYF. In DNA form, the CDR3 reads TGTGCCAGCAGCTTACGCGGTAGCGGTCGGGATACGCAGTATTTT.

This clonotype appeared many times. The CDR3 bases are TGCAGTGCTGTTACCGGGCTAACCTACGAGCAGTACTTC. Its protein is CSAVTGLTYEQYF. The chain carries TRBV20-1 and TRBJ2-7, with no clear D. V lost 5 bases and J 2 bases, leaving 13 bases between the germline ends. CDR1 is DFQATT and CDR2 is SNEGSKA in the germline V gene (reference sequence). This CDR3 contains 13 residues.